Below, 14 T cell receptor beta chains from the same sample are listed, as sequenced in a study of relationships among human T cell subsets (dated by TCRdb to the early 2010s). The library was generated by multiplex PCR. The data were produced on a 454 GS FLX. Semiquantitative ARM-PCR was used to amplify the TCR alpha and beta CDR3 regions from mRNA. In ARM-PCR, tagged nested gene-specific primers were applied first, and communal superprimers then carried out the exponential amplification. TCRdb ran its own pipeline on the public reads, namely fastp trimming at Q25 and MiXCR clone calling, and kept in-frame beta chains. CDR3 protein duplicates are merged, each entry listing the most common genes and DNA. A total of 7,000 to 8,500 distinct CDR3 sequences appear in this sample, just under 70% of them only once. Jointly, the top ten make up 40% to 60% of the sample. Isolated CD4+ and CD8+ T cells were pooled, and anti-CD45RA microbeads were used to isolate naive plus transitional T cells from the pooled cells.

Sequenced: naive and transitional (CD45RA+) T cells sorted from blood. The cell subset or site label corresponds to: CD45RA+ naive plus transitional T cells (Tn+t). The source of these receptors is a man aged 35-49 years in good health.

In its sample, this clonotype was seen a few times. The V and J genes are TRBV11-2 and TRBJ2-4; D is undetermined. The ends were cut back, 3 bases at V and 0 bases at J, with 9 bases in the middle. CDR3 length: 15 residues. Germline values: CDR1 SGHAT, CDR2 FQNNGV. CDR3 sequence reads: CASSLEPLAKNIQYF. In DNA form, the CDR3 reads TGTGCCAGCAGCTTGGAGCCTCTAGCCAAAAACATTCAGTACTTC.

The rearrangement joins TRBV11-2 to TRBJ2-5; perhaps TRBD2 as D (6 bases). The germline V gene has CDR1 SGHAT and CDR2 FQNNGV. The V gene lost 1 base and the J gene lost 1 base, with 10 bases spanning the gap. This CDR3 has 15 amino acids. The CDR3 sequence: CASSLGGGSQETQYF. CDR3 coding DNA: TGTGCCAGCAGCTTAGGAGGAGGGAGCCAAGAGACCCAGTACTTC.

This sequence joins TRBV7-9 and TRBJ2-1; 7 positions agree with TRBD2. In germline, CDR1 is SEHNR, CDR2 FQNEAQ (reference sequence). The J segment lost 5 bases and the V segment lost 1 base, leaving 2 bases of the junction unmatched. The CDR3 covers 14 residues. This CDR3 is CASSLGGTNNEQFF. The CDR3 DNA reads as TGTGCCAGCAGCTTAGGGGGGACTAACAATGAGCAGTTCTTC. The complete variable domain, with remaining parts taken from reference TRBV7-9 and TRBJ2-1, reads DTGVSQNPRHKITKRGQNVTFRCDPISEHNRLYWYRQTLGQGPEFLTYFQNEAQLEKSRLLSDRFSAERPKGSFSTLEIQRTEQGDSAMYLCASSLGGTNNEQFFGPGTRLTVL.

Of note for this clonotype: One end of the junction is discordant with germline, which a read error may explain. The V and J genes are TRBV7-2 and TRBJ2-7; 10 bases fit TRBD2. This CDR3 contains 15 residues. Germline V gene data show CDR1 as SGHTA and CDR2 as FQGNSA. The CDR3, as DNA: TGTGCCAGCAGCGTTACTAGCGGGGCATCCTACGAGCAGCACTTC. Translated: CASSVTSGASYEQHF.

This clonotype was detected only a few times. This chain uses TRBV12-3 or TRBV12-4 with TRBJ2-5, with 7 bases matching TRBD2. Trimming took 3 bases from V and 2 from J; bases not matched to a gene: 3. The CDR3 is 14 amino acids. CDR3 sequence: CASSLGGRQETQYF. As DNA, the CDR3 is TGTGCCAGCAGTTTGGGCGGGAGACAAGAGACCCAGTACTTC.

The genes are TRBV7-3 and TRBJ2-3; 7 bases are a match to TRBD2. Per the germline V gene, CDR1 is SGHTA and CDR2 is FQGTGA. Trimming took 0 bases from V and 6 from J; bases not matched to a gene: 6. The CDR3 is 15 residues long. CDR3 residues: CASSLTGTILDTQYF. CDR3 DNA sequence: TGTGCCAGCAGCTTAACCGGGACTATTCTGGATACGCAGTATTTT.

This clonotype was recorded a few times. V gene TRBV5-1 combines with J gene TRBJ2-7; 9 positions agree with TRBD2. J was trimmed by 0 bases and V by 0 bases; bases with no gene match: 4. The germline CDR1 and CDR2 sequences are SGHRS and YFSETQ. CDR3 size: 16 residues. The CDR3 bases are TGCGCCAGCAGCTTGGGGCTAGCGGGGAACTCCTACGAGCAGTACTTC. Its protein is CASSLGLAGNSYEQYF. The variable domain in full, completed from reference TRBV5-1 and TRBJ2-7, reads KAGVTQTPRYLIKTRGQQVTLSCSPISGHRSVSWYQQTPGQGLQFLFEYFSETQRNKGNFPGRFSGRQFSNSRSEMNVSTLELGDSALYLCASSLGLAGNSYEQYFGPGTRLTVT.

This rearrangement joins TRBV5-1 to TRBJ1-2; tentative D call: TRBD1 (5 bases). Trimming removed 2 bases from V and 7 bases from J, with 18 bases in between. Germline CDR1 reads SGHRS; CDR2 reads YFSETQ. The CDR3 loop spans 15 amino acids. The CDR3 spells CASSFAPEGAGGYTF. The DNA of the CDR3 is TGCGCCAGCAGCTTCGCTCCCGAAGGGGCTGGTGGCTACACCTTC. The full variable domain, completed using reference TRBV5-1 and TRBJ1-2, is KAGVTQTPRYLIKTRGQQVTLSCSPISGHRSVSWYQQTPGQGLQFLFEYFSETQRNKGNFPGRFSGRQFSNSRSEMNVSTLELGDSALYLCASSFAPEGAGGYTFGSGTRLTVV.

The chain joins TRBV29-1 to TRBJ2-3; tentatively, D is TRBD1 (6 bases). Germline V lookup: CDR1 SQVTM, CDR2 ANQGSEA. This CDR3 spans 13 amino acids. The germline V and J ends were trimmed by 4 bases and 8 bases, with 16 bases remaining between them. The CDR3 sequence: CSVVIQGLSTQYF. In nucleotides, the CDR3 is TGCAGCGTTGTTATACAGGGCCTCAGTACGCAGTATTTT.

This chain links TRBV6-2 or TRBV6-3 with TRBJ2-5; 8 positions agree with TRBD1. This CDR3 region has 13 residues. Per germline, CDR1 MNHEY and CDR2 SVGEGT. Unmatched junction bases numbered 7, after V lost 8 bases and J lost 5 bases. DNA of the CDR3: TGTGCCAGCGGATTCAGGGGGCAGGAGACCCAGTACTTC. Residues: CASGFRGQETQYF.

This chain links TRBV19 with TRBJ1-2; no clear D. With 0 bases removed from V and 4 bases from J, the gap between germline ends came to 9 bases. CDR1 and CDR2 (germline): LNHDA, SQIVND (reference sequence). The CDR3 loop spans 14 amino acids. CDR3 sequence: CASSIDPGVYGYTF. Here the CDR3 DNA reads TGTGCCAGTAGTATAGATCCGGGAGTCTATGGCTACACCTTC.

V is TRBV4-1 and J is TRBJ2-1; the D gene is possibly TRBD2 (7 bases). V was shortened by 0 bases and J by 4 bases, with 13 bases between the two germline ends. Germline V gene lookup returns CDR1 MGHRA and CDR2 YSYEKL. The CDR3 has 16 residues. In DNA form, the CDR3 reads TGCGCCAGCAGCCAAGATCCCGGGGGGCCTTACAATGAGCAGTTCTTC. This codes for CASSQDPGGPYNEQFF.

The CDR3 sequence is CASSLGGEAFF. CDR3 DNA: TGTGCCAGCAGCTTAGGAGGGGAAGCTTTCTTT. The chain combines TRBV7-9 with TRBJ1-1, with no clear D. This CDR3 is 11 amino acids long. Germline V gene sequence: CDR1 SEHNR, CDR2 FQNEAQ (reference sequence). V lost 1 base to trimming and J lost 8 bases, with 5 bases between them.

This sequence joins TRBV28 and TRBJ2-1; tentatively, D is TRBD2 (5 bases). The germline V gene encodes CDR1 MDHEN and CDR2 SYDVKM. V shed 6 bases and J shed 7 bases, with 7 bases lying between them. This CDR3 spans 11 amino acids. The CDR3: CASRGENEQFF. The DNA of the CDR3 is TGTGCCAGCAGGGGAGAAAATGAGCAGTTCTTC.